This paragraph covers one T cell receptor beta chain sequence. This record comes from a study of blood T cell repertoires in COVID-19. Study in general: There were acute and convalescent COVID-19 samples, and they came from the United States, Italy and Spain. In each case, the material was cDNA or gDNA derived from T cells, B-cell-depleted T cells, or PBMCs.

Per the authors' pipeline: The authors estimated nucleated cell counts from reference gene primer amplification. Generated by immunoSEQ multiplex PCR, the TCRdb table keeps only in-frame clones and is missing some. V, J and clone size reflect that table, while D and trimming were determined from the DNA. Found here are under 300,000 clones, around 80% of them singletons; the top ten hold around 2.4%. V dropped 3 bases and J dropped 6; count of bases not matched to a gene: 4. Germline lookup yields CDR1 LGHDT and CDR2 YNNKEL (reference sequence). This CDR3 region has 13 residues. The TCR originated in a man aged 40-49 years who had recovered from COVID-19. Sequencing input: peripheral blood. The chain is built from TRBV3-1 (or the pseudogene TRBV3-2) and TRBJ1-1, with TRBD1 identical over 7 bases. The CDR3 region is CASSHTRGSEAFF. The CDR3 nucleotides read TGTGCCAGCAGCCACACCAGGGGGTCTGAAGCTTTCTTT.